The source of this T cell receptor (gamma chain) is a study of intestinal T cells in coeliac disease (dated by TCRdb to 2020 to 2021). Turning to the overall study: Coeliac patients were found to be much younger than controls, with mean ages of approximately 17 versus 53 years recorded in the TRG cohort. The TCR-delta (TRD) cohort included duodenal biopsies from some 11 coeliac disease patients and some 11 non-coeliac controls. A second, larger TCR-gamma (TRG) cohort comprised duodenal biopsies from 33 coeliac disease patients and some 21 non-coeliac controls. The investigation overall reported the following: FFPE-derived DNA was found to be relatively degraded, and loss of a proportion of TCR sequences in each sample was likely caused by this degradation. Repeated CDR3 amino acid sequences could not be distinguished from PCR duplicates. Coeliac and control groups differed significantly in age, although an age-split analysis did not yield significant classification. All 20 or so biopsies in training were correctly classified by TRD kmer-based clustering, and a leave-one-out accuracy of roughly 91% was reported. Of some 54 biopsies, around 51 (approximately 94%) were correctly classified by TRG clustering, and a leave-one-out accuracy of about 90% was reported.

For each case, genomic DNA was isolated from ten 5-um FFPE scrolls with the QIAamp DNA FFPE tissue kit. To test whether coeliac disease can be classified from the TCR repertoire, the study used fully anonymised formalin-fixed paraffin-embedded duodenal biopsies that were not needed for diagnosis. No clinical or histological suspicion of coeliac disease was present in controls, and upper endoscopy was performed in controls for reflux, dyspepsia or gastritis. The CDR3, cysteine through phenylalanine, is 12 amino acids long. Left in the record is the CDR3 DNA by itself, 36 bases read in frame from the first base. V lost 3 bases and J lost 6 bases, and the count of bases not matched to a germline gene is 5. For CDR1 and CDR2, the germline V gene (reference sequence) lists GITISATS and ISYDGTV. Receptors were amplified or captured by multiplex PCR. TCRdb shows the sequencer as Ion Torrent PGM. The LymphoTrack kit, which has primers carrying Illumina adapters, was used to amplify TRG repertoires from roughly 220 ng of biopsy DNA. TRG amplicons were cleaned up with AMPure XP beads, measured on a 2100 Bioanalyzer, and combined in equimolar amounts. TRG libraries were sequenced on an Ion PGM instrument. In the paper's pipeline: Using FastX, any read was removed if more than 10% of its nucleotides had quality scores below the third quartile calculated per patient. IMGT/HighV-QUEST was used to align reads in order to assign V, D and J genes, locate CDR3 regions and judge functionality. After the sequences were translated into amino acids, every sequence predicted to be non-functional was thrown out. CDR3s were split into kmers with and without positional annotation, PCA was performed on kmer frequencies, and samples were clustered using all 1023 combinations of PCs 1-10. Leave-one-out cross-validation was used to validate the classification, with parameters re-optimised on the remaining samples in each round. Shannon diversity was calculated with the vegan R package from repeated random subsamples, each the size of the lowest read count. TCRdb reanalyzed the public reads with the CATT caller, and identical DNA sequences were merged afterwards. TCRdb's processing, not the study's, gives the V and J calls here. The sample data list hundreds of gamma-chain clones, and around 40% of these were observed just once. The ten largest clones capture more than 20% of the sample.

This clone was found a few times. The antigen it recognizes is unknown. No quality values exist for individual bases; no much larger clone is one base distant. Source material: a duodenal biopsy. The chain is assembled from TRGV9 and TRGJ1 or TRGJ2. The sequence came from a human donor who served as a control with a normal duodenal biopsy, not a healthy volunteer. The CDR3 loop reads CALWELGYKKLF. The bases are TGTGCCTTGTGGGAGCTTGGTTATAAGAAACTCTTT.